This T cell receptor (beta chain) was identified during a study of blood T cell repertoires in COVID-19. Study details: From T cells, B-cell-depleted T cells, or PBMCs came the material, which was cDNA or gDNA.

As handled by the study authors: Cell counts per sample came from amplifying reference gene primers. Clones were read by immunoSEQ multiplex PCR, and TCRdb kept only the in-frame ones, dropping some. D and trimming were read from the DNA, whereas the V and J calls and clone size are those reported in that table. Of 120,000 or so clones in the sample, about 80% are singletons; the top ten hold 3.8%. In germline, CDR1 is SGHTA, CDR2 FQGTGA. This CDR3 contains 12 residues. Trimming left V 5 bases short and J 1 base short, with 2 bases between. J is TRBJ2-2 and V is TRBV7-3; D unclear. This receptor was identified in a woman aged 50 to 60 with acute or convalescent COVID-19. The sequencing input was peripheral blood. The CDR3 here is CASSRNTGELFF. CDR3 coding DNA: TGTGCCAGCAGCCGGAACACCGGGGAGCTGTTTTTT.